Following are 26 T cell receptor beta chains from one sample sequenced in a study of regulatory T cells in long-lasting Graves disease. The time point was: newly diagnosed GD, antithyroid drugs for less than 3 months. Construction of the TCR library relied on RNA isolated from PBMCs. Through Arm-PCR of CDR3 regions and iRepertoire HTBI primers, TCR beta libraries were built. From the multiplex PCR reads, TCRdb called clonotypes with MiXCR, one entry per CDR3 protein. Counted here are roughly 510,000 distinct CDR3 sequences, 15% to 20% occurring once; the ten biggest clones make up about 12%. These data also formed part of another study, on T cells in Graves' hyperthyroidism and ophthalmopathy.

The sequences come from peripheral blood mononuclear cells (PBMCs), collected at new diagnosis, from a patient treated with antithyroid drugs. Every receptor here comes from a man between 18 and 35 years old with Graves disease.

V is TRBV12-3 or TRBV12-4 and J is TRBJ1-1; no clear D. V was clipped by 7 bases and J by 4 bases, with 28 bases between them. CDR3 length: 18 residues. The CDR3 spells CASIIGRGGFGLSTEAFF. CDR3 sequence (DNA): TGTGCCAGCATCATTGGACGGGGAGGGTTTGGGTTGAGCACTGAAGCTTTCTTT.

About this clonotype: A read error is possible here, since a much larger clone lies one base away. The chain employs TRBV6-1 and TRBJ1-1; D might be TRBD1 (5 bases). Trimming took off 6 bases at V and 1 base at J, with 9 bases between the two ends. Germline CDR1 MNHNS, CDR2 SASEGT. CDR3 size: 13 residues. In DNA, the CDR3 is TGTGCCAGCAGGGACACGGGGAACACTGAAGCTTTCTTT. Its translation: CASRDTGNTEAFF.

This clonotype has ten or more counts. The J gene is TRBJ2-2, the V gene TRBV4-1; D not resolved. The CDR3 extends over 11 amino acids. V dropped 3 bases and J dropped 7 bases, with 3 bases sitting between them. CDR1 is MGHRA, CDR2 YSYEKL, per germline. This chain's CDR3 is CASSQLGELFF. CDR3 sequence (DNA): TGCGCCAGCAGCCAGCTCGGGGAGCTGTTTTTT.

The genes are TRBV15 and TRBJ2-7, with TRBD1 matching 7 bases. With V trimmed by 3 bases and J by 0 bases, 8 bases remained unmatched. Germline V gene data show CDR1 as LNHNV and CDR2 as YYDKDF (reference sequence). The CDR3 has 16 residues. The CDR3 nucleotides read TGTGCCACCAGCAGGGGGGTAGGACAGGCCTCCTACGAGCAGTACTTC. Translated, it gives CATSRGVGQASYEQYF.

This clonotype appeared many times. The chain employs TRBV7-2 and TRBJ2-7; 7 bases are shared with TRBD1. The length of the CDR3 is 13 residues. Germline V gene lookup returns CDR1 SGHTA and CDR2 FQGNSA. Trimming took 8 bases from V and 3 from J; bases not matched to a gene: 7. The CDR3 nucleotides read TGTGCCAGCGCCGGACAGGCCTACTACGAGCAGTACTTC. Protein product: CASAGQAYYEQYF.

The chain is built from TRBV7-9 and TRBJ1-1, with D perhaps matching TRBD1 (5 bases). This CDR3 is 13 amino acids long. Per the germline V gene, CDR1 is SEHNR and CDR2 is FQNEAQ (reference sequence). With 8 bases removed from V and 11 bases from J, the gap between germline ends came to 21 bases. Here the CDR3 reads CASLQAAQGEAFF. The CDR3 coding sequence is TGTGCCAGCTTACAGGCGGCCCAGGGAGAGGCTTTCTTT.

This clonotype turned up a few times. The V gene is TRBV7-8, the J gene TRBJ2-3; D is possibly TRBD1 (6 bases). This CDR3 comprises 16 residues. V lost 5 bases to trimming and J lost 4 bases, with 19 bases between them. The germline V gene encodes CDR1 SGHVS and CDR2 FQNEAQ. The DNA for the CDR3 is TGTGCCAGCAGCCTGCCGGGGACACCGTCTTCAGATACGCAGTATTTT. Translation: CASSLPGTPSSDTQYF.

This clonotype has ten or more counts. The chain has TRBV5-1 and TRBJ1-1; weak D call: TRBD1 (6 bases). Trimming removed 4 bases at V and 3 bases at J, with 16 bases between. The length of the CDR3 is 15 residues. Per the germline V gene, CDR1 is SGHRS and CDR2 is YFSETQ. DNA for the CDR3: TGCGCCAGCAGCCTGCCTCGAGGGGGGGACACTGAAGCTTTCTTT. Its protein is CASSLPRGGDTEAFF.

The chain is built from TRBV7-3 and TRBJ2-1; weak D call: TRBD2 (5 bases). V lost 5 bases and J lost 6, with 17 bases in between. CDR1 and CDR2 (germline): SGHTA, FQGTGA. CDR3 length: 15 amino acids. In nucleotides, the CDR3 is TGTGCCAGCAGCCCCCAAAGCGGCCTCGGCAATGAGCAGTTCTTC. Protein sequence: CASSPQSGLGNEQFF.

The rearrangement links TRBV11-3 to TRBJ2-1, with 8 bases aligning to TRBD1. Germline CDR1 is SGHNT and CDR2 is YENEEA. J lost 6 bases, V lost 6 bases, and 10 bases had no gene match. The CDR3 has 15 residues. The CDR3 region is CASSSGQGMSNEQFF. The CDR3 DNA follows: TGTGCCAGCAGTTCTGGACAGGGAATGTCCAATGAGCAGTTCTTC.

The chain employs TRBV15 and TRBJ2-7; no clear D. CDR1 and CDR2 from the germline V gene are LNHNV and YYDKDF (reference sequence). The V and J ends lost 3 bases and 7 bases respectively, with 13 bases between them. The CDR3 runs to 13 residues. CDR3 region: CATSSGTILEQYF. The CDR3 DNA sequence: TGTGCCACCAGCAGCGGTACCATTCTGGAGCAGTACTTC.

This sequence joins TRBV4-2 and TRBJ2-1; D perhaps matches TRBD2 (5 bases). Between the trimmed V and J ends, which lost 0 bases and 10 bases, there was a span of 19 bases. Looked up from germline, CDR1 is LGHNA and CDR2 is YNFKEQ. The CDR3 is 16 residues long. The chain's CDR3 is CASSQDGDGLPREQFF. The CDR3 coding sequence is TGTGCCAGCAGCCAAGACGGAGATGGACTCCCACGGGAGCAGTTCTTC.

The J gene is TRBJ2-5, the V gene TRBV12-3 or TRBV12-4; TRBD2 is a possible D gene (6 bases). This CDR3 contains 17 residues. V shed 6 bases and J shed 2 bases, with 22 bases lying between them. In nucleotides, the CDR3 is TGTGCCAGCAGGACGGGAATTGGACGGGGAGGTCAAGAGACCCAGTACTTC. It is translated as CASRTGIGRGGQETQYF.

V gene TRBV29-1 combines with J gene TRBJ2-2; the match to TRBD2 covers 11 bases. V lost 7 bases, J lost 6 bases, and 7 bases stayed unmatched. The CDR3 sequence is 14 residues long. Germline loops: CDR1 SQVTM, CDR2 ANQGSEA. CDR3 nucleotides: TGCAGCGCTACTAGCGGGAGTGGCGCCGGGGAGCTGTTTTTT. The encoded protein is CSATSGSGAGELFF.

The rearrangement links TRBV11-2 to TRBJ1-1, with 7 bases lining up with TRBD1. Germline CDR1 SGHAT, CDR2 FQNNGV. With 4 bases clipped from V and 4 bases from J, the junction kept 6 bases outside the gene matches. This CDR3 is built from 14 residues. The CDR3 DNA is TGTGCCAGCAGCTCGACAGGGCCTACCACTGAAGCTTTCTTT. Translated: CASSSTGPTTEAFF. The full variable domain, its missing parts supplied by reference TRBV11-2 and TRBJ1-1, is EAGVAQSPRYKIIEKRQSVAFWCNPISGHATLYWYQQILGQGPKLLIQFQNNGVVDDSQLPKDRFSAERLKGVDSTLKIQPAKLEDSAVYLCASSSTGPTTEAFFGQGTRLTVV.

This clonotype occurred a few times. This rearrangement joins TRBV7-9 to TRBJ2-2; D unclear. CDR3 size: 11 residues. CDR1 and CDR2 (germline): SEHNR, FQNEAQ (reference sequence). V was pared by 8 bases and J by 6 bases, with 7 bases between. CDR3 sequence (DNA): TGTGCCAGCGCCGAGTCCGGGGAGCTGTTTTTT. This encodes CASAESGELFF. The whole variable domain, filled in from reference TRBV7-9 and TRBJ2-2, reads DTGVSQNPRHKITKRGQNVTFRCDPISEHNRLYWYRQTLGQGPEFLTYFQNEAQLEKSRLLSDRFSAERPKGSFSTLEIQRTEQGDSAMYLCASAESGELFFGEGSRLTVL.

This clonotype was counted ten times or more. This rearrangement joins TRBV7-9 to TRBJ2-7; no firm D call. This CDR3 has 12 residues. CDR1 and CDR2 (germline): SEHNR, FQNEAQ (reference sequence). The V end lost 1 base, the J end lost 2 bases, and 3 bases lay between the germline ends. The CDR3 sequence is CASSLGTYEQYF. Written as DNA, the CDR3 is TGTGCCAGCAGCTTAGGCACCTACGAGCAGTACTTC.

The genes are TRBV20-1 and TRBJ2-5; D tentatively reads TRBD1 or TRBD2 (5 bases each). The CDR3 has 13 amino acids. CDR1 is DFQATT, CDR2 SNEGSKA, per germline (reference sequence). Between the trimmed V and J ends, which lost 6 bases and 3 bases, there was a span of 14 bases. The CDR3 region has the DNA TGCAGTGCGCCGGGACGTTTGAAAGAGACCCAGTACTTC. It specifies CSAPGRLKETQYF.

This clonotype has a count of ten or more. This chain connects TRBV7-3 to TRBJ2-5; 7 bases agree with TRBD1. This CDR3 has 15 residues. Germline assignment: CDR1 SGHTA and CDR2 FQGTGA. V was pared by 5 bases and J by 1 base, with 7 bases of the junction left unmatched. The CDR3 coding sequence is TGTGCCAGCAGCCAGACAGGGTCTGCCCAAGAGACCCAGTACTTC. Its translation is CASSQTGSAQETQYF.

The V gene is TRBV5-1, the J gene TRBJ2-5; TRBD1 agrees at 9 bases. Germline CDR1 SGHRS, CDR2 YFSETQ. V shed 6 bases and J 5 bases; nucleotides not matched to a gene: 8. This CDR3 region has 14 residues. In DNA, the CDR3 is TGCGCCAGCACCTCACAGGGGGCGTCGGAGACCCAGTACTTC. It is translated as CASTSQGASETQYF.

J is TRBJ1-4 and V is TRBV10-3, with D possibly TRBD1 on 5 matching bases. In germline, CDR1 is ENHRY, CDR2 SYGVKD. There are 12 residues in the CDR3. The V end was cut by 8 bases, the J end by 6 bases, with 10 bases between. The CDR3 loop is CAIGAVDEKLFF. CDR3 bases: TGTGCCATCGGGGCAGTGGATGAAAAACTGTTTTTT.

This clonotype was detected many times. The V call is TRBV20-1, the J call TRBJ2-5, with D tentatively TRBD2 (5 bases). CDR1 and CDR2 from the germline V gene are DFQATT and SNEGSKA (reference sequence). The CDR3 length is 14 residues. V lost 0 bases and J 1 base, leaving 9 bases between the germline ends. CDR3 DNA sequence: TGCAGTGCTAGAGATTATCGGGGCCAAGAGACCCAGTACTTC. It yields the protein CSARDYRGQETQYF.

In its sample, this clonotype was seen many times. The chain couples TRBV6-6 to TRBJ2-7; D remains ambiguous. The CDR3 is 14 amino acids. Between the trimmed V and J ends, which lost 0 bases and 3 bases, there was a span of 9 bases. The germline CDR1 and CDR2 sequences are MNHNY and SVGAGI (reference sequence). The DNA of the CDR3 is TGTGCCAGCAGTTACTCGATAGAAAGCTACGAGCAGTACTTC. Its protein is CASSYSIESYEQYF.

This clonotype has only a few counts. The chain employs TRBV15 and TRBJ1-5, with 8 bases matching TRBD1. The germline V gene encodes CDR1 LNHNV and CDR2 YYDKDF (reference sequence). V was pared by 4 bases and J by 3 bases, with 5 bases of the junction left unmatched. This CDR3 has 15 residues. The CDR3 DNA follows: TGTGCCACCAGCATGGGACAGGCGATCAATCAGCCCCAGCATTTT. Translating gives CATSMGQAINQPQHF.

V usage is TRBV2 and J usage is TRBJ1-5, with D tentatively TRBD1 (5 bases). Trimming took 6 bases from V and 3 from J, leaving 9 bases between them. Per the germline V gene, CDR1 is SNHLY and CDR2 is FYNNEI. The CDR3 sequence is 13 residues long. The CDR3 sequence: CASRNRINQPQHF. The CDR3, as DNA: TGTGCCAGCAGAAACAGGATCAATCAGCCCCAGCATTTT.

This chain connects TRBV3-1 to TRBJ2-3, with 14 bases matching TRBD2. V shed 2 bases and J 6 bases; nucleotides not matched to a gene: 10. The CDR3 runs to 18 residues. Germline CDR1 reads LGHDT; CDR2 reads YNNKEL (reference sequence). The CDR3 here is CASSQRGLAGGGRDTQYF. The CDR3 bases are TGTGCCAGCAGCCAACGTGGACTAGCGGGAGGAGGTAGGGATACGCAGTATTTT.